This entry describes one TCR beta chain. TCRdb's table, derived via immunoSEQ multiplex PCR, lists solely in-frame clones and lacks some. The sample contains approximately 2.5 million clones, approximately 94% of which appear only once. This sample stems from a study of shared clonotypes between healthy human individuals. The wider study: Two women and a few men aged 18 to 49 served as donors.

This CDR3 spans 15 amino acids. Trimming left V 3 bases short and J 2 bases short, with 14 bases between. Germline V CDR1 and CDR2: MDHEN, SYDVKM. This clonotype was sampled from a man in his late teens or twenties in good health. Source material: naive CD4+ T cells sorted from blood. Subset indicated: CD45RA+ positively selected. The V and J genes are TRBV28 and TRBJ2-7; D may be TRBD1 (6 bases). The CDR3 region is CASSFDTGFPYEQYF. In DNA, the CDR3 is TGTGCCAGCAGTTTTGATACAGGGTTCCCCTACGAGCAGTACTTC.